Listed below are T cell receptor beta chains from one sample, sequenced in a study of T cell changes during pregnancy in multiple sclerosis. Only in-frame clones appear in the TCRdb table, and some are missing; sequencing was by immunoSEQ multiplex PCR. The top ten clones hold roughly 2.3% of a sample with roughly 46,000 clones, nearly 95% of them seen once. This material consisted of peripheral blood, taken in the third trimester of pregnancy. These receptors originate from a female donor with multiple sclerosis, enrolled in a pregnancy study. CDR3s include the opening cysteine and the closing phenylalanine or tryptophan. The D gene is left open where the match is weak. Only some rows state a clone size, as once, few, many or a class for expanded clones.

V	D	size	J	CDR3	DNA
TRBV4-1	NA	once	TRBJ2-5	CASSRDTAQETQYF	TGCGCCAGCAGCCGGGACACGGCACAAGAGACCCAGTACTTC
TRBV2	NA	once	TRBJ2-1	CASSPLAVNNEQFF	TGTGCCAGCAGTCCCCTGGCGGTTAACAATGAGCAGTTCTTC
TRBV19	NA	NA	TRBJ1-4	CASSIQGGNEKLFF	TGTGCCAGTAGTATACAGGGAGGAAATGAAAAACTGTTTTTT
TRBV27	TRBD1	NA	TRBJ1-1	CASSLRGQSRFTNTEAFF	TGTGCCAGCAGTTTACGGGGACAGAGCCGCTTCACAAACACTGAAGCTTTCTTT
TRBV5-1	TRBD1	once	TRBJ2-7	CASSKETQGARREQYF	TGCGCCAGCAGCAAAGAGACACAGGGGGCCCGTCGCGAGCAGTACTTC
TRBV7-9	NA	NA	TRBJ1-2	CASSQTYRAEDYGYTF	TGTGCCAGCAGCCAGACCTACAGGGCCGAGGACTATGGCTACACCTTC
TRBV7-9	TRBD1	NA	TRBJ2-7	CASSSGRGQGNEQYF	TGTGCCAGCAGCTCGGGCAGGGGACAGGGGAACGAGCAGTACTTC
TRBV29-1	NA	NA	TRBJ2-1	CSVEDGQGNEQFF	TGCAGCGTTGAAGATGGGCAGGGAAATGAGCAGTTCTTC
TRBV6-5	TRBD2	NA	TRBJ2-7	CASSYTSGFATHEQYF	TGTGCCAGCAGTTACACTAGCGGGTTCGCAACGCACGAGCAGTACTTC
TRBV7-9	NA	few	TRBJ2-3	CASSPSLGTRDTQYF	TGTGCCAGCAGCCCCAGTTTAGGGACAAGAGATACGCAGTATTTT
TRBV27	TRBD2	once	TRBJ2-1	CASSLYSGSGEQFF	TGTGCCAGCAGTTTGTATAGCGGGAGCGGTGAGCAGTTCTTC
TRBV29-1	TRBD1	NA	TRBJ1-1	CSVRPRQGASNTEAFF	TGCAGCGTCCGACCTAGACAGGGGGCATCCAACACTGAAGCTTTCTTT
TRBV19	NA	NA	TRBJ2-2	CASSIAGIGDTGELFF	TGTGCCAGTAGTATTGCGGGGATTGGGGACACCGGGGAGCTGTTTTTT
TRBV19	TRBD2	NA	TRBJ2-7	CASSLAGKSYEQYF	TGTGCCAGCAGTCTAGCGGGAAAGTCCTACGAGCAGTACTTC
TRBV6-6	NA	NA	TRBJ1-1	CASSPSRDSPFEAFF	TGTGCCAGCAGTCCTTCTCGGGACTCCCCGTTCGAAGCTTTCTTT
TRBV7-8	NA	once	TRBJ2-5	CASSLSEQETQYF	TGTGCCAGCAGCTTGTCAGAACAAGAGACCCAGTACTTC
TRBV4-2	TRBD1	NA	TRBJ1-3	CASSPDRGPQNTIYF	TGTGCCAGCAGCCCCGACAGGGGACCTCAAAACACCATATATTTT
TRBV5-1	NA	NA	TRBJ2-3	CASSFGQNTDTQYF	TGCGCCAGCAGCTTCGGACAGAACACAGATACGCAGTATTTT
TRBV6-5	TRBD2	NA	TRBJ2-2	CASSYGAGVPGELFF	TGTGCCAGCAGTTACGGCGCGGGAGTTCCCGGGGAGCTGTTTTTT
TRBV19	NA	NA	TRBJ2-1	CASSMLAERENEQFF	TGTGCCAGTAGTATGCTAGCCGAGAGGGAAAATGAGCAGTTCTTC